This TCR beta chain was observed in a study of cytomegalovirus exposure and HLA in healthy donors (dated by TCRdb to 2015 to 2018). Concerning the study at large: In an earlier analysis of 550 to 750 of the donors, 250 to 300 Gb of sequence data and some 120 million unique TCR beta sequences from about 179 million T cells were reported. A later analysis re-analyzed previously published TCR beta repertoires from 666 donors and added high-resolution HLA genotyping to study TCR occurrence patterns. All discovery cohort repertoires had been generated using a single sequencing platform. The study was designed to test whether signatures of past pathogen exposure could be identified by cataloging public T cell receptors. The genetic ancestry cluster associated with self-reported Caucasian donors included 65% to 90% of the roughly 380 genotyped donors. Among about 370 genotyped donors of the cohort, an average of approximately 240,000 unique TCR beta nucleotide sequences was sequenced per donor, of which roughly 18% were non-productive. To predict cytomegalovirus infection status, the study combined high-throughput TCR immunosequencing, statistical association of individual TCRs with disease status, and machine learning. Typing coverage varied by locus: roughly 620-640 donors for A, B, C, DRB1 and DQB1; more than 500 for DQA1; around 610 for DPA1; 450 to 480 for DPB1. The later analysis used no new phenotypic data to find candidate immune exposures, relying instead on TCR beta sequences and their occurrence across donors. Besides the first cohort of 500 to 700 subjects, a separate validation cohort made up of 120 different subjects was used. Roughly 5 DR-DQ haplotypes were handled as single units for association and clustering, since linkage in the cohort was strong. HLA typing included class I and class II loci at four-digit resolution. Alongside the repertoire data, information on donor age, sex, ethnicity and CMV serostatus was compiled. Using immunosequencing, the study profiled T cell repertoires from approximately 700 subjects and related those repertoires to cytomegalovirus serostatus. A later genetic analysis used genome-wide SNP genotypes for about 60% of the roughly 670 donors, treating that subset as a discovery cohort. An early release that covered about 640 HLA-typed donors contained around 300 gigabases of sequencing data and around 85 million unique TCR sequences. An earlier analysis of a few hundred of the donors applied high-throughput TCR beta sequencing to assess whether each TCR beta V gene segment acted as functional or pseudogenic. Beyond this particular receptor, the publication reports: The earlier analysis of 450 to 700 of the donors excluded roughly 16 rarely observed V segments, including chromosome 9 orphons, because counts were too low. In a later genetic analysis, a missense DCLRE1C variant was associated with V-gene and J-gene trimming of TCR beta chains, and the association was replicated in an independent cohort. The cohort was sequenced for TCR beta chains only, and without alpha or paired-chain data the features that could be detected were limited. A later analysis associated 17,000 or so TCR beta sequences with specific HLA alleles at a false discovery rate of 0.05. The classifier was reported to diagnose cytomegalovirus status with high specificity and sensitivity in both the original and validation cohorts. When HLA alleles, especially DR and DQ, strongly co-occurred, attributing TCR associations to individual alleles was difficult. Because HLA typing was missing for some donors at each locus, association tests included only the typed subset. A cluster of highly shared sequence variants was judged likely to represent a technical artifact of the sequencing pipeline. A few of the identified cytomegalovirus-associated TCR beta chains were confirmed in vitro to be specific for cytomegalovirus antigens. The study gave a list of under 200 TCR beta chains associated with cytomegalovirus. A further reported finding was that TCR beta sequences accurately predicted the HLA-A and HLA-B alleles for most subjects in the first cohort. In a later analysis, most CMV-associated TCR beta chains were found to appear HLA-restricted, with HLA associations seemingly driven largely by CMV exposure. Across donors, most TCR sequences were observed very rarely, whereas some public TCRs were present in many individuals. The authors suggested that the approach could potentially be generalized to other disease states and immunological phenotypes. In an earlier analysis of some 640 of the donors, most TCR beta V segments were observed in productive rearrangements about 90% or about 30% of the time, broadly matching IMGT annotations. The presence/absence analyses assumed that sequencing depth was roughly uniform across donors, and that assumption may not be true. A later analysis found that HLA-associated TCR beta chains were more clonally expanded and had lower generation probabilities than equally common non-associated chains. Linkage disequilibrium might explain the correlated functional status among segregating V segments, but an unknown experimental factor could not be excluded. In a later analysis, the rate of TCR association differed among HLA loci, with DRB1 alleles having the most associated TCRs and HLA-C alleles having the fewest. A later analysis reported that several top co-occurrence clusters appeared linked to parvovirus B19, influenza, CMV and Epstein-Barr virus. Immune exposure information for the cohort was limited to CMV serostatus. A later genetic analysis reported fewer N-insertions in productive TCRs among donors in an Asian-associated ancestry cluster than the approximately 700-donor mean.

The cohort was made up of approximately 670 healthy bone marrow donors. Cohort members were all nominally healthy when sampled, although unrecorded immune exposures were likely present. The donor tested CMV seropositive and was one of the 289 seropositive cohort members. A peripheral blood sample was collected from each donor, and TCR beta sequencing was performed on peripheral blood mononuclear cells. Genomic DNA was extracted from the blood cell samples with the Qiagen DNeasy Blood Extraction Kit. About this clone: Its antigen remains undetermined.

The protocol used for the library was the immunoSEQ multiplex PCR assay. For the multiplex PCR, a mixture combining 60 forward primers for TCR Vbeta segments and 13 reverse primers for TCR Jbeta segments was used. A multiplex PCR assay on genomic DNA amplified the CDR3 region of rearranged TCR beta genes. Amplified TCR beta libraries were sequenced as 87-base-pair reads on the Illumina HiSeq System. Regarding the original processing steps: A later analysis tallied tens of millions of unique TCR beta chains across the 640 or so repertoires, and 10 million to 11 million of those chains were shared by two or more donors. To remove PCR and sequencing errors, raw reads were error-corrected and collapsed into unique sequences using a nearest-neighbor algorithm that merged closely related sequences. V, D and J gene segments were assigned by aligning CDR3 sequences to IMGT reference sequences. Each retained sequence needed at least a six-nucleotide match to both a V gene segment and a J gene segment. Rearrangements were called productive when the CDR3 lacked stop codons and stayed in frame with V and J; all others were non-productive. Following IMGT convention, CDR3 was defined as the stretch from the second conserved V-encoded cysteine up to the conserved J-encoded phenylalanine. The earlier analysis of about 570 of the donors excluded any sequence lacking an unambiguous match to a single V gene segment. In an earlier analysis of about 590 of the donors, a V segment was called functional when productive rearrangements were above 56.7%, and segregating when the standard deviation between donors exceeded 5%. A statistical classification framework was built for diagnosing cytomegalovirus status from the catalog of TCR beta chain sequences. In a later analysis, TCR nucleotide sequences were compared against IMGT/GENE-DB human TR gene sequences so that V and J genes could be assigned. The TCRdist pipeline was used in a later analysis to assign CDR3 sequences and most-parsimonious VDJ recombination scenarios. In a later analysis, each TCR beta chain was defined by its CDR3 amino acid sequence together with its V-gene family, and reads lacking a unique V-gene family were excluded. To address suspected cross-contamination and a sequencing artifact, a later analysis removed over 500 highly shared, low-generation-probability nucleotide sequences. In a later analysis, a clonal expansion index was calculated for each public chain from normalized within-repertoire ranks of inferred template counts. Generation probabilities in a later analysis came from a VDJ recombination model fitted to out-of-frame rearrangements, and those results were checked against IGoR. Hypergeometric tests were used in a later analysis to score TCR-TCR, TCR-HLA and TCR-CMV co-occurrence, with a repertoire-size bias correction applied to the TCR pairs. In a later analysis, false discovery rates were estimated by permuting HLA or CMV assignments 20 times. A later analysis grouped co-occurring TCRs with DBSCAN, adding TCRdist sequence similarity when clustering within HLA-allele-positive subsets. Repertoires with fewer than 30,000 or more than 120,000 public chains, plus five repertoires with anomalous nucleotide sharing, were excluded from co-occurrence clustering. What TCRdb holds here is the immuneACCESS table cut down to in-frame rearrangements. Part of the clones is not present; checked against another copy, under half of the missing clones reflect an unresolved V gene, and the others are unexplained. V, J and clone size were drawn from that table, and D and trimming were deduced from the DNA. In this sample's table one finds about 53,000 clones. The ten largest clones represent over 10% of the sample.

The TCR sequence derives from a man younger than 35 in good health and CMV-seropositive. Input material: PBMCs.

The bases read TGTGCCTGGAAAGCAGGGGGCATTCGTCAAGAGACCCAGTACTTC. The resulting protein is CAWKAGGIRQETQYF. The chain links TRBV30 with TRBJ2-5; 8 bases in between match TRBD1. CDR1 GTSNPN and CDR2 SVGIG are derived from the germline V gene (reference sequence). The CDR3 holds 15 amino acids from the cysteine to the phenylalanine. Left in the record is the CDR3 DNA by itself, 45 bases read in frame from the first base. The germline V end is reduced by 4 bases and the J end by 2 bases; junction bases left unmatched: 9.